These 6 T cell receptor beta chains were all obtained from the same sample, sequenced in a study of blood T cell repertoires in COVID-19. TCRdb keeps only in-frame clones here, not all; method: immunoSEQ multiplex PCR. The sample lists 32,000 or so clones, 70% to 90% occurring once. Sequenced sample: peripheral blood. The receptors come from a human donor in a cohort sampled during active COVID-19.

The chain joins TRBV5-5 to TRBJ1-2; D is unresolved. The CDR3 is made up of 15 amino acids. The germline CDR1 and CDR2 sequences are SGHKS and YYEKEE (reference sequence). Trimming took 0 bases from V and 4 from J, leaving 13 bases between them. CDR3 protein: CASSLDTGLVYGYTF. The CDR3 nucleotides read TGTGCCAGCAGCTTGGATACGGGTTTAGTCTATGGCTACACCTTC.

The chain combines TRBV2 with TRBJ2-1, with 9 bases identical to TRBD1. This CDR3 comprises 15 residues. The germline V gene encodes CDR1 SNHLY and CDR2 FYNNEI. J was trimmed by 7 bases and V by 6 bases; bases with no gene match: 10. The CDR3 region is CASRFIPGQGNEQFF. The CDR3 region has the DNA TGTGCCAGCAGATTTATCCCGGGACAGGGTAATGAGCAGTTCTTC.

This chain links TRBV5-4 with TRBJ2-3, with 11 bases lining up with TRBD2. J lost 1 base, V lost 2 bases, and 9 bases had no gene match. Germline V gene sequence: CDR1 SGHNT, CDR2 YYREEE (reference sequence). The length of the CDR3 is 18 residues. Here the CDR3 reads CASSLTGLAAGGTDTQYF. The DNA of the CDR3 is TGTGCCAGCAGCTTAACGGGACTAGCGGCCGGGGGCACAGATACGCAGTATTTT. Filled out from reference TRBV5-4 and TRBJ2-3, the complete variable domain reads ETGVTQSPTHLIKTRGQQVTLRCSSQSGHNTVSWYQQALGQGPQFIFQYYREEENGRGNFPPRFSGLQFPNYSSELNVNALELDDSALYLCASSLTGLAAGGTDTQYFGPGTRLTVL.

V and J are TRBV11-3 and TRBJ2-2, with TRBD2 matching over 7 bases. Losses at the gene ends were 4 bases for V and 3 bases for J; bases not matched to a gene: 8. The CDR3 sequence is 16 residues long. The germline gives CDR1 SGHNT, CDR2 YENEEA. The CDR3 nucleotides are TGTGCCAGCAGCTCAGGGAGGGAGTTTTACACCGGGGAGCTGTTTTTT. Translating it yields CASSSGREFYTGELFF.

The chain is built from TRBV6-5 and TRBJ2-7; 16 nucleotides align to TRBD2. V was pared by 5 bases and J by 7 bases, with 5 bases of the junction left unmatched. Germline-derived CDR1 and CDR2 are MNHEY and SVGAGI. CDR3 size: 15 residues. CDR3 sequence (DNA): TGTGCCAGCAGTAGGGGACTAGCGGGAGGGGGGGAGCAGTACTTC. Translation gives CASSRGLAGGGEQYF.

The genes are TRBV5-1 and TRBJ2-3; 7 nucleotides match TRBD1. The CDR3 covers 14 residues. With 4 bases clipped from V and 5 bases from J, the junction kept 7 bases outside the gene matches. CDR1 and CDR2 from the germline V gene are SGHRS and YFSETQ. This chain's CDR3 is CASSGGQSEDTQYF. The CDR3 DNA reads as TGCGCCAGCAGCGGGGGACAGTCAGAAGATACGCAGTATTTT. Supplemented by reference TRBV5-1 and TRBJ2-3, the full variable domain reads KAGVTQTPRYLIKTRGQQVTLSCSPISGHRSVSWYQQTPGQGLQFLFEYFSETQRNKGNFPGRFSGRQFSNSRSEMNVSTLELGDSALYLCASSGGQSEDTQYFGPGTRLTVL.